The entry that follows covers one TCR beta chain sequence. Its recognized antigen is unknown. Per-nucleotide qualities are absent, and no much larger clonotype sits a single base away. The data derive from a study of cytomegalovirus exposure and HLA in healthy donors listed by TCRdb under 2017. Describing the broader study: An earlier analysis of roughly 610 of the donors reported 276 Gb of sequence data and approximately 120 million unique TCR beta sequences obtained from some 200 million T cells. Roughly 5 DR-DQ haplotypes were handled as single units for association and clustering, since linkage in the cohort was strong. Typing coverage differed by locus: A, B, C, DRB1 and DQB1 were typed in roughly 620-630 donors, DQA1 in roughly 500, DPA1 in 606, and DPB1 in just under 490. In a later analysis, previously published TCR beta repertoires from fewer than 750 donors were re-analyzed and high-resolution HLA genotyping was added so that TCR occurrence patterns could be studied. Donor age, sex, ethnicity and CMV serostatus were compiled alongside the repertoire data. An early release covering roughly 640 HLA-typed donors comprised about 300 gigabases of sequencing data and roughly 86 million unique TCR sequences. Every repertoire in the discovery cohort had been generated on one and the same sequencing platform. A separate validation cohort of approximately 120 different subjects was used in addition to the 666-subject first cohort. The later analysis used no new phenotypic data to find candidate immune exposures, relying instead on TCR beta sequences and their occurrence across donors. Among about 410 genotyped donors of the cohort, an average of approximately 200,000 unique TCR beta nucleotide sequences was sequenced per donor, of which 15% to 20% were non-productive. A later genetic analysis took genome-wide SNP genotypes for about three fifths of the roughly 700 donors and used that subset as a discovery cohort. The study was designed to test whether signatures of past pathogen exposure could be identified by cataloging public T cell receptors. To decide whether each TCR beta V gene segment behaved as functional or pseudogenic, an earlier analysis of some 600 of the donors relied on high-throughput TCR beta sequencing. Of the roughly 390 genotyped donors, 65% to 90% fell in the genetic ancestry cluster associated with self-reported Caucasian donors. HLA typing included class I and class II loci at four-digit resolution. The study used immunosequencing to profile the T cell repertoires of approximately 690 subjects and linked those repertoires to cytomegalovirus serostatus. The study combined high-throughput TCR immunosequencing, statistical association of individual TCRs with disease status, and machine learning to predict cytomegalovirus infection status. Summary of the overall study and its limitations: Correlated functional status among segregating V segments might be attributable to linkage disequilibrium, but an unknown experimental factor could not be ruled out. In a later analysis, HLA-associated TCR beta chains were found to be more clonally expanded and to have lower generation probabilities than equally common non-associated chains. In a later genetic analysis, a missense DCLRE1C variant was associated with V-gene and J-gene trimming of TCR beta chains, and the association was replicated in an independent cohort. A group of highly shared sequence variants was considered likely to be a technical artifact of the sequencing pipeline. Compared with the roughly 670-donor mean, donors in an Asian-associated ancestry cluster had fewer N-insertions in productive TCRs, according to a later genetic analysis. Three of the identified cytomegalovirus-associated TCR beta chains were confirmed in vitro to be specific for cytomegalovirus antigens. When HLA alleles, especially DR and DQ, strongly co-occurred, attributing TCR associations to individual alleles was difficult. According to a later analysis, most CMV-associated TCR beta chains appeared to be HLA-restricted, and the HLA associations seemed to be driven largely by CMV exposure. The classifier was reported to diagnose cytomegalovirus status with high specificity and sensitivity in both the original and validation cohorts. A total of roughly 160 TCR beta chains were listed by the study as associated with cytomegalovirus. According to a later analysis, parvovirus B19, influenza, CMV and Epstein-Barr virus appeared linked to several top co-occurrence clusters. At a false discovery rate of 0.05, a later analysis linked approximately 18,000 TCR beta sequences to specific HLA alleles. It was suggested by the authors that the approach could potentially be generalized to other disease states and immunological phenotypes. A further reported finding was that TCR beta sequences accurately predicted the HLA-A and HLA-B alleles for most subjects in the first cohort. Seventeen rarely observed V segments, including chromosome 9 orphons, were excluded from the earlier analysis of approximately 500 of the donors because counts were too low. Most TCR sequences were observed very rarely across donors, whereas some public TCRs were present in many individuals. Because HLA typing was unavailable for some donors at each locus, only the typed subset was used in association tests. Because the 87-base-pair reads could not distinguish some IMGT-functional V segments, including TRBV6-2 and TRBV6-3, those segments were excluded. The cohort was sequenced for TCR beta chains only, and without alpha or paired-chain data the features that could be detected were limited. CMV serostatus was the only immune exposure information available for the cohort. Roughly uniform sequencing depth across donors was assumed in presence/absence analyses, although this assumption may not hold. According to a later analysis, TCR association rates differed among HLA loci, with DRB1 alleles showing the most associated TCRs and HLA-C alleles showing the fewest. Broadly in line with IMGT annotations, most TCR beta V segments showed up in productive rearrangements about 87% or about 30% of the time in an earlier analysis of 587 of the donors.

The cysteine opens and the phenylalanine closes a CDR3 of 15 amino acids. Only the CDR3 region is kept as DNA, spanning 45 bases read in frame from base 1. Per the germline V gene (reference sequence), SEHNR is the CDR1 and FQNEAQ is the CDR2. Trimming takes 6 bases from V and 4 bases from J, and the germline ends sit 18 bases apart. The cohort consisted of 600 to 700 healthy bone marrow donors. At the time of sampling, all cohort members were nominally healthy, though unrecorded immune exposures were likely present. The donor tested CMV seropositive and was one of the 289 seropositive cohort members. Each donor provided a peripheral blood sample, and peripheral blood mononuclear cells were used for TCR beta sequencing. Genomic DNA extraction from the blood cell samples was performed with the Qiagen DNeasy Blood Extraction Kit. Libraries were constructed by the immunoSEQ multiplex PCR assay. A mixture of 60 forward primers for TCR Vbeta segments and 13 reverse primers for TCR Jbeta segments was used in the multiplex PCR. A multiplex PCR assay on genomic DNA amplified the CDR3 region of rearranged TCR beta genes. The amplified TCR beta libraries were sequenced on the Illumina HiSeq System as 87-base-pair reads. From the authors' description of their analysis: A later analysis tallied approximately 87 million unique TCR beta chains across the 640 or so repertoires, and approximately 11 million of those chains were shared by two or more donors. Raw reads were error-corrected and collapsed into unique sequences with a nearest-neighbor algorithm that merged closely related sequences to remove PCR and sequencing errors. V, D and J gene segments were assigned by aligning CDR3 sequences to IMGT reference sequences. For a sequence to be retained, at least a six-nucleotide match to both a V gene segment and a J gene segment was required. Rearrangements were classified as productive when the CDR3 lacked stop codons and remained in frame with V and J, and all other rearrangements were classified as non-productive. Following IMGT convention, CDR3 was defined as the stretch from the second conserved V-encoded cysteine to the conserved J-encoded phenylalanine. Sequences without an unambiguous match to a single V gene segment were excluded from the earlier analysis of almost 600 of the donors. An earlier analysis of a few hundred of the donors called V segments functional above 56.7% productive rearrangements and segregating when the between-donor standard deviation exceeded 5%. A statistical classification framework was built to diagnose cytomegalovirus status from the catalog of TCR beta chain sequences. In a later analysis, TCR nucleotide sequences were compared against IMGT/GENE-DB human TR gene sequences so that V and J genes could be assigned. Using the TCRdist pipeline, a later analysis assigned CDR3 sequences along with most-parsimonious VDJ recombination scenarios. In a later analysis, each TCR beta chain was defined by its CDR3 amino acid sequence together with its V-gene family, and reads lacking a unique V-gene family were excluded. A later analysis removed nearly 600 highly shared, low-generation-probability nucleotide sequences to deal with suspected cross-contamination and a sequencing artifact. A later analysis calculated a clonal expansion index for each public chain from normalized within-repertoire ranks of inferred template counts. In a later analysis, generation probabilities were computed using a VDJ recombination model fitted to out-of-frame rearrangements, and the results were checked against IGoR. In a later analysis, hypergeometric tests were used to score TCR-TCR, TCR-HLA and TCR-CMV co-occurrence, with a repertoire-size bias correction applied to TCR pairs. In a later analysis, false discovery rates were estimated by permuting HLA or CMV assignments 20 times. A later analysis grouped co-occurring TCRs with DBSCAN, adding TCRdist sequence similarity when clustering within HLA-allele-positive subsets. Repertoires with fewer than 30,000 or more than 120,000 public chains, plus five repertoires with anomalous nucleotide sharing, were excluded from co-occurrence clustering. TCRdb stores this immuneACCESS table with in-frame sequences only. Part of the clones is absent; in the studies checked, under half of the shortfall reflects unresolved V genes, and no reason is known for the rest. V and J calls and clone size are given by that table; D and trimming were obtained from the DNA. This sample gives about 160,000 clones in total; about four fifths of them show up just once. The leading ten clones occupy nearly 8.5% of the sample.

The sample consisted of PBMCs. The chain employs TRBV7-9 and TRBJ1-1; TRBD1 is possibly the D segment (5 matching bases). This clonotype originated in a male donor in good health and CMV-seropositive. The DNA is TGTGCCAGCAGTAGTTTAGGGGCCAGTCCCACTGAAGCTTTCTTT. This yields the protein CASSSLGASPTEAFF.